This T cell receptor beta chain derives from a study of technical replicates of blood from a handful of donors. This table comes from immunoSEQ multiplex PCR, and its TCRdb copy is limited to in-frame clones, with some not included. This table holds approximately 69,000 clones, nearly 98% found once. Germline values: CDR1 SEHNR, CDR2 FQNEAQ (reference sequence). V was pared by 3 bases and J by 11 bases, with 10 bases between. This CDR3 is 11 amino acids long. The sequence came from a human donor in good health. The sequencing sample was made of T cells isolated from PBMCs. The chain is built from TRBV7-9 and TRBJ1-1; the D is unclear. The CDR3 coding sequence is TGTGCCAGCAGCTTCAATACCGGGGCTTTCTTT. It encodes CASSFNTGAFF.